The 9 T cell receptor beta chains below all came from one sample that was sequenced in a study of blood T cell repertoires in COVID-19. Profiled with immunoSEQ multiplex PCR; TCRdb holds only in-frame clones, not every one. The table lists roughly 380,000 clones, 81% of them singletons, with more than 0.95% in the top ten. The sample taken for sequencing was peripheral blood. The receptors shown here come from a human donor with acute or convalescent COVID-19. The donor label of this sample is uncertain.

To note about this clone: A much larger clone differs by one base, so this may be a read error. Here the CDR3 DNA reads TGTGCCAGCAGCTTACTAGTATCCTACGAGCAGTACTTC. Translating it yields CASSLLVSYEQYF. The chain links TRBV7-9 to TRBJ2-7, with D unclear. The germline gives CDR1 SEHNR, CDR2 FQNEAQ (reference sequence). Trimming shortened V by 2 bases and J by 1 base, and 6 bases separated the two germline ends. CDR3 length: 13 residues.

This chain connects TRBV28 to TRBJ1-2; 7 nucleotides agree with TRBD1. After removal of 6 bases from V and 8 bases from J, the junction contained 9 bases not matched to a gene. Germline loops: CDR1 MDHEN, CDR2 SYDVKM. The CDR3 consists of 13 residues. CDR3 protein: CASRPTGTRGYTF. Here the CDR3 DNA reads TGTGCCAGCAGGCCGACAGGGACGAGAGGCTACACCTTC.

The chain has TRBV6-4 and TRBJ2-1; 8 bases match TRBD2. In germline, CDR1 is MRHNA, CDR2 SNTAGT. J gave up 7 bases and V 8 bases, and 10 bases lay outside the gene matches. The CDR3 runs 14 residues. Here the CDR3 DNA reads TGTGCCAGCTCCATGAGCGGGGGTGGGAATGAGCAGTTCTTC. It specifies CASSMSGGGNEQFF.

This clone has a single count. The chain is built from TRBV6-5 and TRBJ2-2, with D perhaps matching TRBD1 (5 bases). The germline V gene has CDR1 MNHEY and CDR2 SVGAGI. V gave up 6 bases and J gave up 10 bases, with 12 bases separating them. The CDR3 sequence is 12 residues long. CDR3 sequence (DNA): TGTGCCAGCAGCGTCAGGGCCACGGAGCTGTTTTTT. Its translation is CASSVRATELFF.

This rearrangement joins TRBV5-1 to TRBJ1-4; TRBD1 is a possible D gene (5 bases). The CDR3 has 20 amino acids. V was cut by 4 bases and J by 0 bases, with 25 bases left in between. Germline CDR1 is SGHRS and CDR2 is YFSETQ. The DNA for the CDR3 is TGCGCCAGCAGCCCCAGGACGGATCCACGGACATTTGCAACTAATGAAAAACTGTTTTTT. Translated: CASSPRTDPRTFATNEKLFF.

The chain combines TRBV2 with TRBJ1-2, with D possibly matching TRBD1 (5 bases). Trimming removed 6 bases from V and 5 bases from J, with 19 bases in between. This CDR3 region has 15 residues. Per germline, CDR1 SNHLY and CDR2 FYNNEI. The CDR3 DNA is TGTGCCAGCAGAGACGACAGAAACCTCCCATATGGCTACACCTTC. As protein: CASRDDRNLPYGYTF.

The chain has TRBV5-1 and TRBJ2-1; 10 bases line up with TRBD2. Germline CDR1 reads SGHRS; CDR2 reads YFSETQ. J gave up 15 bases and V 1 base, and 4 bases lay outside the gene matches. The CDR3 consists of 12 residues. CDR3 sequence: CASSLSTSGLFF. In DNA form, the CDR3 reads TGCGCCAGCAGCTTGTCGACTAGCGGGTTGTTCTTC.

V is TRBV3-1 (or the pseudogene TRBV3-2) and J is TRBJ2-2; possible D gene TRBD2, 6 bases. Germline values: CDR1 LGHDT, CDR2 YNNKEL (reference sequence). This CDR3 spans 15 amino acids. Trimming stripped 3 bases from V and 5 bases from J, with 13 bases between. DNA for the CDR3: TGTGCCAGCAGCCAGGGCGGGGTTAGGACCGGGGAGCTGTTTTTT. Its protein is CASSQGGVRTGELFF.

This chain uses TRBV3-1 (or the pseudogene TRBV3-2) with TRBJ1-1; no clear D gene. Germline V lookup: CDR1 LGHDT, CDR2 YNNKEL (reference sequence). The V and J ends lost 1 base and 10 bases respectively, with 13 bases between them. This CDR3 contains 13 residues. The CDR3 nucleotides are TGTGCCAGCAGCCAAGTCCCCCGCGGCGGAGCTTTCTTT. The encoded protein is CASSQVPRGGAFF.